The subject of this entry is one TCR beta chain. This clone has more than one count but fewer than ten. It has no known antigen specificity. Base-call qualities are not available, and no considerably larger clone is one nucleotide away. This sample stems from a study of cytomegalovirus exposure and HLA in healthy donors (dated 2017 in TCRdb). Study-level background: According to an earlier analysis of a few hundred of the donors, 150 million to 200 million T cells yielded 117 million unique TCR beta sequences and about 300 Gb of sequence data. Donor age, sex, ethnicity and CMV serostatus were collected together with the repertoire data. The number of donors typed differed by locus, with about 629-630 for A, B, C, DRB1 and DQB1, around 500 for DQA1, over 600 for DPA1, and some 440 for DPB1. Rather than using new phenotypic data, the later analysis identified candidate immune exposures from TCR beta sequences and from how often those sequences occurred across donors. Besides the first cohort of under 700 subjects, a separate validation cohort made up of about 120 different subjects was used. Every repertoire in the discovery cohort had been generated on one and the same sequencing platform. The study combined high-throughput TCR immunosequencing, statistical association of individual TCRs with disease status, and machine learning to predict cytomegalovirus infection status. HLA typing included class I and class II loci at four-digit resolution. A later genetic analysis took genome-wide SNP genotypes for 398 of the 666 donors and used that subset as a discovery cohort. To study patterns of TCR occurrence, a later analysis re-analyzed previously published TCR beta repertoires from several hundred donors and added high-resolution HLA genotyping. Four to six DR-DQ haplotypes were handled as single units for association and clustering, since linkage in the cohort was strong. Among 350 to 400 genotyped donors of the cohort, an average of approximately 240,000 unique TCR beta nucleotide sequences were sequenced per donor, roughly 18% of them non-productive. Using immunosequencing, the study profiled T cell repertoires from about 610 subjects and related those repertoires to cytomegalovirus serostatus. The study aimed to test whether signatures of past pathogen exposure could be identified by cataloging public T cell receptors. An early release that covered 640 HLA-typed donors contained approximately 300 gigabases of sequencing data and around 85 million unique TCR sequences. An earlier analysis of several hundred of the donors applied high-throughput TCR beta sequencing to assess whether each TCR beta V gene segment acted as functional or pseudogenic. Among the roughly 390 genotyped donors, 75% to 90% belonged to the genetic ancestry cluster associated with self-reported Caucasian donors.

Summary of the overall study and its limitations: Most CMV-associated TCR beta chains appeared to be HLA-restricted in a later analysis, and the HLA associations seemed to be driven largely by CMV exposure. CMV serostatus was the only immune exposure information available for the cohort. A later analysis found that TCR association rates varied across HLA loci, with DRB1 alleles showing the most associated TCRs and HLA-C alleles the fewest. In a later analysis, several top co-occurrence clusters were reported to appear linked to parvovirus B19, influenza, CMV and Epstein-Barr virus. In a later analysis, 15,000 to 20,000 TCR beta sequences were associated with specific HLA alleles at a false discovery rate of 0.05. When HLA alleles, especially DR and DQ, strongly co-occurred, TCR associations were difficult to assign to individual alleles. Most TCR sequences were seen in very few donors, while some public TCRs were found in many individuals. An association between a missense DCLRE1C variant and V-gene and J-gene trimming of TCR beta chains was found in a later genetic analysis and replicated in an independent cohort. Only TCR beta chains were sequenced in this cohort, and the absence of alpha or paired-chain data limited detectable features. Because counts were too low, some 17 rarely observed V segments, including chromosome 9 orphons, were left out of the earlier analysis of approximately 500 of the donors. The authors suggested that the approach could potentially be generalized to other disease states and immunological phenotypes. The classifier was reported to diagnose cytomegalovirus status with high specificity and sensitivity in both the original and validation cohorts. Because the 87-base-pair reads could not distinguish some IMGT-functional V segments, including TRBV6-2 and TRBV6-3, those segments were excluded. The presence/absence analyses assumed that sequencing depth was roughly uniform across donors, and that assumption may not be true. In vitro tests confirmed that a few of the cytomegalovirus-associated TCR beta chains recognize cytomegalovirus antigens. A later analysis found that HLA-associated TCR beta chains were more clonally expanded and had lower generation probabilities than equally common non-associated chains. Because some donors lacked HLA typing at each locus, the association tests relied only on the typed subset. The study listed approximately 160 TCR beta chains as associated with cytomegalovirus. In an earlier analysis of around 600 of the donors, most TCR beta V segments were observed in productive rearrangements about 87% or about 30% of the time, broadly matching IMGT annotations. A further reported finding was that TCR beta sequences accurately predicted the HLA-A and HLA-B alleles for most subjects in the first cohort. A cluster of highly shared sequence variants was judged likely to represent a technical artifact of the sequencing pipeline. Correlated functional status among segregating V segments might be attributable to linkage disequilibrium, but an unknown experimental factor could not be ruled out. According to a later genetic analysis, donors in an Asian-associated ancestry cluster had fewer N-insertions in productive TCRs than the approximately 690-donor mean.

The cohort was made up of roughly 670 healthy bone marrow donors. At the time of sampling, every cohort member was nominally healthy, though immune exposures that went unrecorded were likely present. CMV serostatus was recorded as positive for just under 300 and negative for about half of the 666 cohort members, whereas no CMV serostatus was recorded for the donor in question. Every donor gave a peripheral blood sample, and the peripheral blood mononuclear cells from that sample were used for TCR beta sequencing. The Qiagen DNeasy Blood Extraction Kit was used to extract genomic DNA from the blood cell samples. Libraries were constructed by the immunoSEQ multiplex PCR assay. A mixture of 60 forward primers for TCR Vbeta segments and 13 reverse primers for TCR Jbeta segments was used in the multiplex PCR. A multiplex PCR assay on genomic DNA amplified the CDR3 region of rearranged TCR beta genes. The amplified TCR beta libraries were sequenced on the Illumina HiSeq System as 87-base-pair reads. The study's own analysis went as follows. A later analysis tallied roughly 78 million unique TCR beta chains across the approximately 670 repertoires, and roughly 11 million of those chains were shared by two or more donors. A nearest-neighbor algorithm error-corrected the raw reads and collapsed the reads into unique sequences, merging closely related sequences to remove PCR and sequencing errors. Alignment of CDR3 sequences to IMGT reference sequences was used to assign V, D and J gene segments. Each retained sequence needed at least a six-nucleotide match to both a V gene segment and a J gene segment. Rearrangements were called productive when the CDR3 lacked stop codons and stayed in frame with V and J; all others were non-productive. Following IMGT convention, CDR3 was defined as the stretch from the second conserved V-encoded cysteine to the conserved J-encoded phenylalanine. Sequences without an unambiguous match to a single V gene segment were excluded from the earlier analysis of several hundred of the donors. An earlier analysis of 587 of the donors called V segments functional above 56.7% productive rearrangements and segregating when the between-donor standard deviation exceeded 5%. A statistical classification framework was built to diagnose cytomegalovirus status from the catalog of TCR beta chain sequences. V and J gene assignment, in a later analysis, came from comparing TCR nucleotide sequences with IMGT/GENE-DB human TR gene sequences. Using the TCRdist pipeline, a later analysis assigned CDR3 sequences along with most-parsimonious VDJ recombination scenarios. In a later analysis, every TCR beta chain was defined by the combination of its CDR3 amino acid sequence and its V-gene family, and reads without a unique V-gene family were dropped. To address suspected cross-contamination and a sequencing artifact, a later analysis removed roughly 640 highly shared, low-generation-probability nucleotide sequences. For each public chain, a later analysis derived a clonal expansion index from normalized ranks of inferred template counts within each repertoire. In a later analysis, generation probabilities were computed with a VDJ recombination model fitted to out-of-frame rearrangements, and the resulting probabilities were checked against IGoR. A later analysis scored TCR-TCR, TCR-HLA and TCR-CMV co-occurrence with hypergeometric tests, applying a repertoire-size bias correction to TCR pairs. False discovery rates were estimated in a later analysis by permuting HLA or CMV assignments 20 times. In a later analysis, co-occurring TCRs were grouped with DBSCAN, and TCRdist sequence similarity was added when clustering was performed within HLA-allele-positive subsets. Repertoires with fewer than 30,000 or more than 120,000 public chains, plus five repertoires with anomalous nucleotide sharing, were excluded from co-occurrence clustering. The source is immuneACCESS, and TCRdb retained only in-frame sequences with V and J called. Part of the clones is not carried over; for the studies checked, unresolved V genes explain less than half of this, and the remainder is unexplained. V, J and clone size were drawn from that table, and D and trimming were deduced from the DNA. The sample table lists over 70,000 clones, 74% of them with a count of one. The top ten constitute 10% to 12% of the sample.

Its CDR3 holds 16 amino acids, cysteine through phenylalanine. Only the CDR3 portion is preserved as DNA: 48 bases, with reading frame beginning at the first base. CDR1 MNHEY and CDR2 SMNVEV are derived from the germline V gene (reference sequence). Trimming at the junction amounts to 6 bases on V and 1 base on J, and the germline ends lie 17 bases apart. The sequencing input was PBMCs. The rearrangement combines TRBV27 with TRBJ2-3; TRBD1 is possibly the D segment (5 matching bases). The sequence came from a human donor in good health. CDR3 reads: CASSLGQSGRTDTQYF. The DNA sequence reads TGTGCCAGCAGCTTGGGGCAGTCCGGTCGCACAGATACGCAGTATTTT.